Sequencing of this TCR beta chain was carried out in a study of tumor-infiltrating lymphocytes in primary liver carcinoma. Study-level information: The patient group consisted of men and women aged 30 to 69 years. The study's findings and limits: Since sampling was bulk and unsorted, CD4+ and CD8+ repertoires were not compared.

Comments on this clonotype: The antigen is undetermined.

Germline V gene lookup returns CDR1 MNHEY and CDR2 SVGEGT. This CDR3 contains 15 residues. V dropped 6 bases and J dropped 7; count of bases not matched to a gene: 7. Alongside blood RNA obtained from unsorted whole blood, germline DNA was also extracted. Making TCR beta cDNA involved 400 to 600 ng total RNA and a constant-region primer. Modified slightly, ARM-PCR produced TCR beta libraries over three nested multiplex PCR rounds. Each of the first two PCR rounds ran 9 to 11 cycles with TRBV1-TRBV30 forward and C-beta reverse primers. From the multiplex PCR reads, TCRdb called clonotypes with MiXCR, one entry per CDR3 protein. The sample has 300,000 to 350,000 distinct CDR3 sequences; approximately 54% are singletons.

The chain employs TRBV6-2 or TRBV6-3 and TRBJ1-6, with TRBD1 identical over 9 bases. This clonotype was obtained from a young woman with primary liver carcinoma and hepatitis B virus infection. The sample was peripheral blood. CDR3 amino acids: CASRRDGQGNSPLHF. The CDR3 DNA follows: TGTGCCAGCAGGCGAGATGGACAGGGGAATTCACCCCTCCACTTT.